This T cell receptor beta chain was sequenced for a study of T cell responses to AZD1222 COVID-19 vaccine. Here immunoSEQ multiplex PCR was the method, and the copy in TCRdb shows in-frame clones only, minus some. The table includes 90,000 to 150,000 clones, about 90% detected once. The CDR3 spans 11 residues. The V gene's germline CDR1 is SNHLY and CDR2 FYNNEI. V dropped 8 bases and J dropped 15 bases, with 17 bases sitting between them. With regard to this clone: What it binds is not known.

Study results and limitations: Mostly white British, mostly female donors; authors suggested clonal diversity may be underestimated. Vaccination with two AZD1222 doses was followed by a rise in Spike-specific TCR breadth and depth.

This sequence originates from an adult in good health. The material was peripheral blood, obtained on day 0 of AZD1222 vaccination. The chain joins TRBV2 to TRBJ2-1; possibly TRBD1 for D (5 bases). The CDR3 is CASGKEAGPFF. The CDR3 bases are TGTGCCAGCGGGAAAGAGGCAGGGCCGTTCTTC.